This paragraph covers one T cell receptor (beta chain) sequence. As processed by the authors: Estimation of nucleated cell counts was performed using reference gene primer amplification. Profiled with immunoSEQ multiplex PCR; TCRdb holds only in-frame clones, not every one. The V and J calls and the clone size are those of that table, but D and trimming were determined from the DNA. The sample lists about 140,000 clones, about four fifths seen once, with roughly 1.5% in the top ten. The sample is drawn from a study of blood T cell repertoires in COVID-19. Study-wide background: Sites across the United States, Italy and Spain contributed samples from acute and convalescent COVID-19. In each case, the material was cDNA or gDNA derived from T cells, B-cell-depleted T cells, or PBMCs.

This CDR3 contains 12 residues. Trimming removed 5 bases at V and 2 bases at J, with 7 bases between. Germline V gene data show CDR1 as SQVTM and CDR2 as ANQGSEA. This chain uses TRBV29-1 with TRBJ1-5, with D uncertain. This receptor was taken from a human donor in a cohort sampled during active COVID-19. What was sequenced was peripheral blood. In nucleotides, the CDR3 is TGCAGCGTTAAGATAGGCAATCAGCCCCAGCATTTT. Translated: CSVKIGNQPQHF.